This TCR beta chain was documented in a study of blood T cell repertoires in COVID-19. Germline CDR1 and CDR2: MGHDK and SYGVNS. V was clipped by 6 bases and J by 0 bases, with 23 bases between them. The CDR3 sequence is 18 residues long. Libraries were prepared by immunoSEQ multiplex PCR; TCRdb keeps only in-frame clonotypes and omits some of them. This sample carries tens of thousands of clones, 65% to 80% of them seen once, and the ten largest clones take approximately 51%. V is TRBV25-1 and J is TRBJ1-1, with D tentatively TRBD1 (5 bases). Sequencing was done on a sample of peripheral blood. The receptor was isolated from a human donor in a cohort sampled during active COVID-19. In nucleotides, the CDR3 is TGTGCCAGCAGGAGGACTAATGGTAGGGGCTACATGAACACTGAAGCTTTCTTT. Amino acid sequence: CASRRTNGRGYMNTEAFF.